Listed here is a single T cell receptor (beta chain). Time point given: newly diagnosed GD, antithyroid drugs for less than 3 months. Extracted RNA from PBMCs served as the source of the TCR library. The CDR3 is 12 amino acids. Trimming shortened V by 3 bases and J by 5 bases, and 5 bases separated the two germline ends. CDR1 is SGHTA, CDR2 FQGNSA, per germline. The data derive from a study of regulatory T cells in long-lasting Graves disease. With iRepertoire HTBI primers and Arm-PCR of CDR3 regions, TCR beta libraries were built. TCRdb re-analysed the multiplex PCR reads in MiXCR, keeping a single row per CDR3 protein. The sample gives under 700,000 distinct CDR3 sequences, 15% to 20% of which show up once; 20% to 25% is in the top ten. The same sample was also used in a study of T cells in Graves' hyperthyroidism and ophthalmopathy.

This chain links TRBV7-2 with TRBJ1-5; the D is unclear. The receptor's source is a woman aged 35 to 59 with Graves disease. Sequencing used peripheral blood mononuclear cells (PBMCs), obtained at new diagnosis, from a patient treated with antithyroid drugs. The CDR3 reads CASSFEYQPQHF. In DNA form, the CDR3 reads TGTGCCAGCAGCTTTGAGTATCAGCCCCAGCATTTT.